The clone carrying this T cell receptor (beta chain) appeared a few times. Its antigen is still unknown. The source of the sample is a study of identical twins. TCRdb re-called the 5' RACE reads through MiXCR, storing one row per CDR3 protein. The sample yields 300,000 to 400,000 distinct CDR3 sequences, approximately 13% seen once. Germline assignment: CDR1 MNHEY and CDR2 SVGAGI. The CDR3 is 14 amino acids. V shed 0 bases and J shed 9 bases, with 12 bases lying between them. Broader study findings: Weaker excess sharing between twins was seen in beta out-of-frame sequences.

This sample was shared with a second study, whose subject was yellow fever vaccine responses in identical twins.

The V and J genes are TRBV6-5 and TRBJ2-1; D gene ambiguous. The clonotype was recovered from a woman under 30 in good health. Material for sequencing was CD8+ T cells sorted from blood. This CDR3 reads CASSYSNSVGEQFF. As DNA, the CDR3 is TGTGCCAGCAGTTACTCTAACTCCGTCGGTGAGCAGTTCTTC.